This T cell receptor beta chain was observed in a study of T cell responses to AZD1222 COVID-19 vaccine. Some second doses came at about 4 weeks and others at about 12 weeks; these were pooled. TCRdb's copy holds only in-frame clones and misses some; the assay was immunoSEQ multiplex PCR. The data show under 200,000 clones, approximately 88% seen once. With 2 bases removed from V and 0 bases from J, the gap between germline ends came to 7 bases. The germline V gene has CDR1 SQVTM and CDR2 ANQGSEA. This CDR3 has 13 residues. The V call is TRBV29-1, the J call TRBJ1-1; D is possibly TRBD1 (5 bases). The input for sequencing was peripheral blood, taken 28 days after the second AZD1222 dose. The clonotype comes from an adult who received the AZD1222 COVID-19 vaccine. The CDR3 spells CSVEQGVNTEAFF. In DNA form, the CDR3 reads TGCAGCGTTGAACAAGGGGTGAACACTGAAGCTTTCTTT.